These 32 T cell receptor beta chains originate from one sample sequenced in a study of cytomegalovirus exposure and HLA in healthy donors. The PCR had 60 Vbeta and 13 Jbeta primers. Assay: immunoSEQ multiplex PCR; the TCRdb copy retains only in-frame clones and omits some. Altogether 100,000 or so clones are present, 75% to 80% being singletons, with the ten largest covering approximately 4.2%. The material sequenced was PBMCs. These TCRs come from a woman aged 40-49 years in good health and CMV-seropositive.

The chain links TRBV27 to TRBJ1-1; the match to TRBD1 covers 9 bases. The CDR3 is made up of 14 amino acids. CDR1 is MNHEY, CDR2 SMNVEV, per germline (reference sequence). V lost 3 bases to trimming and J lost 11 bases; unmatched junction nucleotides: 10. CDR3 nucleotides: TGTGCCAGCAGTTTGGCCGGGACAGGGTGGATGGCTTTCTTT. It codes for CASSLAGTGWMAFF.

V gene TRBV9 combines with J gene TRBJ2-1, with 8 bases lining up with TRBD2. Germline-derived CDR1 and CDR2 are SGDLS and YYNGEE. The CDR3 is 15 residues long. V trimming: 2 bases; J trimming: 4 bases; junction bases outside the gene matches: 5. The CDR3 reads CASSVTSGRYNEQFF. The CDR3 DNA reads TGTGCCAGCAGCGTTACTAGCGGAAGATACAATGAGCAGTTCTTC.

CDR3 DNA: TGTGCCAGCAGCCTAGGGGCGGGCGGGCGGCACAATGAGCAGTTCTTC. This gives the protein CASSLGAGGRHNEQFF. The V gene is TRBV7-9, the J gene TRBJ2-1; either TRBD1 or TRBD2 may supply D (5 bases each). The germline CDR1 and CDR2 sequences are SEHNR and FQNEAQ (reference sequence). Trimming removed 5 bases at V and 5 bases at J, with 19 bases between. The CDR3 is 16 amino acids.

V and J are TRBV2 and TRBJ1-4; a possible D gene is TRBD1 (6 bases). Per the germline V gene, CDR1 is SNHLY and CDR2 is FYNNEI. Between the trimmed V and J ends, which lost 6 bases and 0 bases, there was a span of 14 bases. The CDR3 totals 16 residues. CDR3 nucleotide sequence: TGTGCCAGCAGGCCGGACAGTCTTGCAACTAATGAAAAACTGTTTTTT. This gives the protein CASRPDSLATNEKLFF.

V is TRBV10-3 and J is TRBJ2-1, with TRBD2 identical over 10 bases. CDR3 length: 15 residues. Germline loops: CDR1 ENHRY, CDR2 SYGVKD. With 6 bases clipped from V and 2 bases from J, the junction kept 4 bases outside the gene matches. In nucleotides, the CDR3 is TGTGCCATCAGCGAGACTAGCGGGCCCTACAATGAGCAGTTCTTC. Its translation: CAISETSGPYNEQFF.

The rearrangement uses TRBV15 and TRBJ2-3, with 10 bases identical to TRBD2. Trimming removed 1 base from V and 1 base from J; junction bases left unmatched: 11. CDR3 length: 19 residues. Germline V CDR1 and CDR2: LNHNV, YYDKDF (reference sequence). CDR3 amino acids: CATSRGLAGAGGGTDTQYF. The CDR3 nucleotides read TGTGCCACCAGCAGAGGGCTAGCGGGAGCTGGGGGGGGCACAGATACGCAGTATTTT.

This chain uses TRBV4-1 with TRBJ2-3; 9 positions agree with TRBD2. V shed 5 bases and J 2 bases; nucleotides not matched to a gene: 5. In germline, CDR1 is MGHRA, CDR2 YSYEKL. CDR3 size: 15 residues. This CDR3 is CASSFLAGDTDTQYF. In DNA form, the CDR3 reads TGCGCCAGCAGCTTCTTAGCGGGAGACACAGATACGCAGTATTTT.

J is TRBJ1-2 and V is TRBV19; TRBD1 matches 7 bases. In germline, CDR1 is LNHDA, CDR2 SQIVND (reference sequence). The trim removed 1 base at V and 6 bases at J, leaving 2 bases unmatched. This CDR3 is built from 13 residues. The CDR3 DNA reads TGTGCCAGTAGTATAGTGCAGGGGGATGGCTACACCTTC. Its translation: CASSIVQGDGYTF.

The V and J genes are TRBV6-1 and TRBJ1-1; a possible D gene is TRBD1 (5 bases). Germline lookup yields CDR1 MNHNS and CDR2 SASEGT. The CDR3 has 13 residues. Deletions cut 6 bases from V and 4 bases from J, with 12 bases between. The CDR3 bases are TGTGCCAGCAGATCAGGGTTTACCACTGAAGCTTTCTTT. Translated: CASRSGFTTEAFF.

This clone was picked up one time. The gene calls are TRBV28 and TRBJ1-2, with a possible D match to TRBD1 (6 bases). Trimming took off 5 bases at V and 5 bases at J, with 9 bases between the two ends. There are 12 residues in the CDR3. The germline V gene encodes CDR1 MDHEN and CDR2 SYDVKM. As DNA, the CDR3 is TGTGCCAGCAGTCCCGACAGGTATGGCTACACCTTC. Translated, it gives CASSPDRYGYTF.

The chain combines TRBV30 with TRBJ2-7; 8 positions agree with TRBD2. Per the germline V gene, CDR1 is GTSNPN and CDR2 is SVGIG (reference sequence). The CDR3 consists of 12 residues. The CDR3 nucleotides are TGTGTCGGGACTAGTGTGGGTTACGAGCAGTACTTC. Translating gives CVGTSVGYEQYF.

Here the CDR3 DNA reads TGTGCCAGCAGTTTCCCGGGACAGGGGGAAAAGACTGAAGCTTTCTTT. Its protein is CASSFPGQGEKTEAFF. V gene TRBV21-1 combines with J gene TRBJ1-1; the table names TRBD1, a call not compared with the DNA. TRBV21-1 is designated a pseudogene. This CDR3 contains 16 residues.

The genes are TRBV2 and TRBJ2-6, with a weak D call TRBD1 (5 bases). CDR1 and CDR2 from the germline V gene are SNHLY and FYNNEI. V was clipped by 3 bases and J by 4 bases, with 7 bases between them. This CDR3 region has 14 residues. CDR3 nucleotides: TGTGCCAGCAGTGACAGGGCCGGGGCCAACGTCCTGACTTTC. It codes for CASSDRAGANVLTF.

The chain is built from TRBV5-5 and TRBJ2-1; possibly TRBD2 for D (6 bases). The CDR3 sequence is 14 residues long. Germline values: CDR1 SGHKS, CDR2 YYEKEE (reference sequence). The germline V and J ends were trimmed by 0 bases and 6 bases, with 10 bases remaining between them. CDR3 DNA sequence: TGTGCCAGCAGCTTGGTAGCCGGGAGCAATGAGCAGTTCTTC. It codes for CASSLVAGSNEQFF. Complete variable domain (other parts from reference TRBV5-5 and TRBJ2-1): DAGVTQSPTHLIKTRGQQVTLRCSPISGHKSVSWYQQVLGQGPQFIFQYYEKEERGRGNFPDRFSARQFPNYSSELNVNALLLGDSALYLCASSLVAGSNEQFFGPGTRLTVL.

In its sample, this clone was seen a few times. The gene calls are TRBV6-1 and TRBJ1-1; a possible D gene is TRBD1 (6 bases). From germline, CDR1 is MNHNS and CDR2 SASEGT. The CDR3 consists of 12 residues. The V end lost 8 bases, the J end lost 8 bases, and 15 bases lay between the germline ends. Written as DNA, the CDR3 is TGTGCCAGCCCAGGGGCTTATTCCGAAGCTTTCTTT. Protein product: CASPGAYSEAFF.

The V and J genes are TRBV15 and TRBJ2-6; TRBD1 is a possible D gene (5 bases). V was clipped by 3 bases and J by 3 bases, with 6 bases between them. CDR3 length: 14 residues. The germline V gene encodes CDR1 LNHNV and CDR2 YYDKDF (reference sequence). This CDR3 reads CATSSRVGANVLTF. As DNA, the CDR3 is TGTGCCACCAGCAGCAGGGTTGGGGCCAACGTCCTGACTTTC.

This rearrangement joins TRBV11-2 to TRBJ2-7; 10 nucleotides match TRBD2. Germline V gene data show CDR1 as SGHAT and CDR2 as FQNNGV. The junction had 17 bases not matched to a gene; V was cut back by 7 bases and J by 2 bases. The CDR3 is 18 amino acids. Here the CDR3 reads CASTRTGTSDTRTYEQYF. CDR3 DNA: TGTGCCAGCACCCGAACCGGGACTAGCGACACCCGTACCTACGAGCAGTACTTC.

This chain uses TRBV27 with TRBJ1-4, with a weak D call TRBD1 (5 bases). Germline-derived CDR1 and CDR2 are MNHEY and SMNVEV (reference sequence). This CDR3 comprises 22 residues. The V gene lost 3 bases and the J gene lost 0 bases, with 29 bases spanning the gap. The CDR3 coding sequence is TGTGCCAGCAGTTTCACCCGACAACGGGGGAGGTTTTTTGTCCCAACTAATGAAAAACTGTTTTTT. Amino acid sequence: CASSFTRQRGRFFVPTNEKLFF. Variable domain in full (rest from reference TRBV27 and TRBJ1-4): EAQVTQNPRYLITVTGKKLTVTCSQNMNHEYMSWYRQDPGLGLRQIYYSMNVEVTDKGDVPEGYKVSRKEKRNFPLILESPSPNQTSLYFCASSFTRQRGRFFVPTNEKLFFGSGTQLSVL.

CDR3 bases: TGCGCCAGCAGCTTCTTCCCACAGGCAACTAATGAAAAACTGTTTTTT. Amino acid sequence: CASSFFPQATNEKLFF. The gene calls are TRBV5-1 and TRBJ1-4, with D perhaps TRBD1 (5 bases). With 2 bases removed from V and 0 bases from J, the gap between germline ends came to 11 bases. The CDR3 loop spans 16 amino acids. Germline V gene data show CDR1 as SGHRS and CDR2 as YFSETQ.

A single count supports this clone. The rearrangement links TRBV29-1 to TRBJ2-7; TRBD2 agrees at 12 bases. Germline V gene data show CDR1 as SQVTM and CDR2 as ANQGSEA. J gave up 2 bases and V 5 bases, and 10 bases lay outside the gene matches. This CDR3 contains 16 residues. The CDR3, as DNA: TGCAGCGTTCCTAACTCAGGACTAGCGGGAACCTACGAGCAGTACTTC. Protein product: CSVPNSGLAGTYEQYF.

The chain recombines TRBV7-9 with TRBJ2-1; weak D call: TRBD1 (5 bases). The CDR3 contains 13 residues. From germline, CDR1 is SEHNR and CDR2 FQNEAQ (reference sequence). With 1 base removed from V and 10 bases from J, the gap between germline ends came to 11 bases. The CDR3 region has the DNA TGTGCCAGCAGCTTAGGGGGCGAACGGGAGCAGTTCTTC. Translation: CASSLGGEREQFF.

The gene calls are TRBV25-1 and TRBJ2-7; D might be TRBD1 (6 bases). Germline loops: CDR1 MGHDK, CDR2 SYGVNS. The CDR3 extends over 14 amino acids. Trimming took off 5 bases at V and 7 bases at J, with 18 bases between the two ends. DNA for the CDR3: TGTGCCAGCAGTACGGGACATCAGACTCCGGAGCAGTACTTC. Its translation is CASSTGHQTPEQYF.

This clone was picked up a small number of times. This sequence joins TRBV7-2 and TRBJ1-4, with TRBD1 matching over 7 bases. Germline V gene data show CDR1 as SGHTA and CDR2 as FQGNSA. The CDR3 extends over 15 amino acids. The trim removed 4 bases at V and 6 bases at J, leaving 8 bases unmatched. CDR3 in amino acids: CASSSGQLEDEKLFF. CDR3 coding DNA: TGTGCCAGCAGCTCGGGACAGCTCGAGGATGAAAAACTGTTTTTT. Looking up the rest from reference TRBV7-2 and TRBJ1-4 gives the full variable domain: GAGVSQSPSNKVTEKGKDVELRCDPISGHTALYWYRQSLGQGLEFLIYFQGNSAPDKSGLPSDRFSAERTGGSVSTLTIQRTQQEDSAVYLCASSSGQLEDEKLFFGSGTQLSVL.

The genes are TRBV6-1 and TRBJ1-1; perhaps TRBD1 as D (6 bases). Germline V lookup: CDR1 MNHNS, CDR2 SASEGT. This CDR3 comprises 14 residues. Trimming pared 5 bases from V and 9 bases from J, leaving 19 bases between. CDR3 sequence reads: CASSNPGGGVQAFF. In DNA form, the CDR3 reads TGTGCCAGCAGTAATCCCGGGGGGGGCGTTCAAGCTTTCTTT.

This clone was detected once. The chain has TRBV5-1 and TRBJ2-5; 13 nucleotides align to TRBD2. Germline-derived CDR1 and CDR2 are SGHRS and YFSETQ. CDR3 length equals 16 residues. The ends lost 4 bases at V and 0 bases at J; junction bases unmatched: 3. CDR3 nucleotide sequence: TGCGCCAGCAGCACCGGACTAGCGGGAGACCAAGAGACCCAGTACTTC. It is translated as CASSTGLAGDQETQYF. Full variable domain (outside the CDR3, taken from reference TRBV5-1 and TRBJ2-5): KAGVTQTPRYLIKTRGQQVTLSCSPISGHRSVSWYQQTPGQGLQFLFEYFSETQRNKGNFPGRFSGRQFSNSRSEMNVSTLELGDSALYLCASSTGLAGDQETQYFGPGTRLLVL.

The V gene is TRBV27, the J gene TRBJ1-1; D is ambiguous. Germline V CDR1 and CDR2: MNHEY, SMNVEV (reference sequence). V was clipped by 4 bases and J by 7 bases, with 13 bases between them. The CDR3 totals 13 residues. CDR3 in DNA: TGTGCCAGCAGTTACTCGAACCCGAATGAAGCTTTCTTT. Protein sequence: CASSYSNPNEAFF.

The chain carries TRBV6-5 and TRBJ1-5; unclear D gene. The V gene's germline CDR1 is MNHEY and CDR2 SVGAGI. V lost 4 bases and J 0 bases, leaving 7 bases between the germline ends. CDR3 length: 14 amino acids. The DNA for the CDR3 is TGTGCCAGCAGTTCCCTCTATAGCAATCAGCCCCAGCATTTT. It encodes CASSSLYSNQPQHF.

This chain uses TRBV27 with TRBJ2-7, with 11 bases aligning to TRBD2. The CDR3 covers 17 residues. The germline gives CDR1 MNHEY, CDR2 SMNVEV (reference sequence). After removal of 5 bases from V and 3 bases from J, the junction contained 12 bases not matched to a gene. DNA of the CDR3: TGTGCCAGCAGTACCCGAATTTCTAGCGGGAGGTTCTACGAGCAGTACTTC. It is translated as CASSTRISSGRFYEQYF.

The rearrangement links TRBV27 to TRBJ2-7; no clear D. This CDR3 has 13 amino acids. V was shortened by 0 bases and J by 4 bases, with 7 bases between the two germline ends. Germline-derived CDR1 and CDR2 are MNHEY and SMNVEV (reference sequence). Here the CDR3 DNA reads TGTGCCAGCAGTTTATCGAGTCTATACGAGCAGTACTTC. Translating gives CASSLSSLYEQYF.

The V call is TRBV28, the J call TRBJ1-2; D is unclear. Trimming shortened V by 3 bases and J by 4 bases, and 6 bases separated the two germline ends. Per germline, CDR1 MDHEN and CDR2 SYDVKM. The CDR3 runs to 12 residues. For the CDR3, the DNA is TGTGCCAGCAGTTTTGGCGGCTATGGCTACACCTTC. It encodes CASSFGGYGYTF.

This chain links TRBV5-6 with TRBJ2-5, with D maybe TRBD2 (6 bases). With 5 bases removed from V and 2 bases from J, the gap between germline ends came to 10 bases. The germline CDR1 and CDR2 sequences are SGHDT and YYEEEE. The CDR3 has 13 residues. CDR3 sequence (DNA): TGTGCCAGCAGATACGGGAGACAAGAGACCCAGTACTTC. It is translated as CASRYGRQETQYF.

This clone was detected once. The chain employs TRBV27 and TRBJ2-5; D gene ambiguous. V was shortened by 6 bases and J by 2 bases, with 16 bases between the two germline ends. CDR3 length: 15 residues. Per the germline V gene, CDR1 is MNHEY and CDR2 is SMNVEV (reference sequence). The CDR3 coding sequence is TGTGCCAGCAGGGCCTTGGGCATCGGACAAGAGACCCAGTACTTC. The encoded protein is CASRALGIGQETQYF.